The 30 T cell receptor beta chains in this list originate from one sample, sequenced in a study of sequential checkpoint blockade in melanoma. Only in-frame clones appear in the TCRdb table, and some are missing; sequencing was by immunoSEQ multiplex PCR. The data hold approximately 3,600 clones, with 15% to 20% observed a single time. As to treatment: randomized to nivolumab then ipilimumab (arm A) or the reverse (arm B). The starting material was tumor tissue (inferred from file names), obtained from a patient given nivolumab and ipilimumab in sequence. The receptor set was obtained from a human donor with melanoma.

This rearrangement joins TRBV12-5 to TRBJ2-7; 7 nucleotides align to TRBD1. Looked up from germline, CDR1 is LGHNT and CDR2 is FRNRAP. This CDR3 contains 12 residues. CDR3 in DNA: TGTGCCAGCTCAAAGACAGGGCTCGAGCAGTACTTC. Protein product: CASSKTGLEQYF.

This clone was recorded a few times. V gene TRBV11-3 combines with J gene TRBJ2-1, with a weak D call TRBD2 (6 bases). Germline CDR1 is SGHNT and CDR2 is YENEEA. The CDR3 is made up of 15 amino acids. Trimming left V 3 bases short and J 4 bases short, with 13 bases between. CDR3 bases: TGTGCCAGCAGCTTTGCAGGCAGCGGGTACAATGAGCAGTTCTTC. Residues: CASSFAGSGYNEQFF. Full variable domain (remainder filled in from reference TRBV11-3 and TRBJ2-1): EAGVVQSPRYKIIEKKQPVAFWCNPISGHNTLYWYLQNLGQGPELLIRYENEEAVDDSQLPKDRFSAERLKGVDSTLKIQPAELGDSAVYLCASSFAGSGYNEQFFGPGTRLTVL.

The chain recombines TRBV25-1 with TRBJ2-2, with D perhaps matching TRBD1 (6 bases). V shed 7 bases and J shed 4 bases, with 22 bases lying between them. The CDR3 runs 17 residues. Per the germline V gene, CDR1 is MGHDK and CDR2 is SYGVNS. The CDR3 loop reads CASTYTAGTIGTGELFF. The CDR3 coding sequence is TGTGCCAGCACATACACCGCAGGGACAATCGGCACCGGGGAGCTGTTTTTT.

V is TRBV9 and J is TRBJ2-4; 9 bases agree with TRBD1. Trimming removed 4 bases from V and 9 bases from J; junction bases left unmatched: 8. The CDR3 length is 14 residues. Germline V gives CDR1 SGDLS, CDR2 YYNGEE. CDR3 DNA sequence: TGTGCCAGCAGCTCCACGGGACAGGGTTCCATTCAGTACTTC. It translates to CASSSTGQGSIQYF.

V gene TRBV9 combines with J gene TRBJ2-5, with TRBD2 as a possible D gene (5 bases). Per the germline V gene, CDR1 is SGDLS and CDR2 is YYNGEE. The germline V and J ends were trimmed by 4 bases and 4 bases, with 14 bases remaining between them. The CDR3 covers 14 residues. The CDR3 here is CASSLGGRLETQYF. In DNA, the CDR3 is TGTGCCAGCAGCCTCGGCGGGCGTCTAGAGACCCAGTACTTC.

The chain links TRBV19 to TRBJ1-2; D perhaps matches TRBD1 (6 bases). CDR3 length: 13 residues. V shed 8 bases and J shed 2 bases, with 12 bases lying between them. In germline, CDR1 is LNHDA, CDR2 SQIVND (reference sequence). The CDR3: CASQPRGNYGYTF. In nucleotides, the CDR3 is TGTGCCAGTCAACCCAGGGGCAACTATGGCTACACCTTC. The full variable domain, in which reference TRBV19 and TRBJ1-2 provide the parts outside the CDR3, is DGGITQSPKYLFRKEGQNVTLSCEQNLNHDAMYWYRQDPGQGLRLIYYSQIVNDFQKGDIAEGYSVSREKKESFPLTVTSAQKNPTAFYLCASQPRGNYGYTFGSGTRLTVV.

This clone came up a few times. The V and J genes are TRBV30 and TRBJ2-1; 11 bases are a match to TRBD2. Trimming cost V 5 bases and J 2 bases; bases outside gene matches: 5. CDR3 length: 15 amino acids. Germline CDR1 reads GTSNPN; CDR2 reads SVGIG (reference sequence). CDR3 DNA sequence: TGTGCCTGGCGGCTAGCGGGAGGACCCTACAATGAGCAGTTCTTC. This sequence encodes CAWRLAGGPYNEQFF.

The CDR3 nucleotides are TGTGCCAGCAGATTTGAGCGGGGCGCCTACGAGCAGTACTTC. This codes for CASRFERGAYEQYF. This rearrangement joins TRBV28 to TRBJ2-7, with TRBD2 identical over 7 bases. There are 14 residues in the CDR3. V shed 6 bases and J 2 bases; nucleotides not matched to a gene: 7. Germline CDR1 and CDR2: MDHEN and SYDVKM. Using reference TRBV28 and TRBJ2-7 for the parts outside the CDR3, the full variable domain is DVKVTQSSRYLVKRTGEKVFLECVQDMDHENMFWYRQDPGLGLRLIYFSYDVKMKEKGDIPEGYSVSREKKERFSLILESASTNQTSMYLCASRFERGAYEQYFGPGTRLTVT.

This rearrangement joins TRBV28 to TRBJ2-7; TRBD2 agrees at 10 bases. The CDR3 consists of 15 residues. After removal of 3 bases from V and 5 bases from J, the junction contained 7 bases not matched to a gene. Looked up from germline, CDR1 is MDHEN and CDR2 is SYDVKM. This chain's CDR3 is CASSFGASGSDEQYF. The DNA of the CDR3 is TGTGCCAGCAGTTTTGGGGCTAGCGGGAGCGACGAGCAGTACTTC.

This clone rates as medium-sized. This chain connects TRBV23-1 to TRBJ2-5; 9 bases match TRBD1. TRBV23-1 is assigned to the ORF class and has an uncertain function. J was trimmed by 4 bases and V by 0 bases; bases with no gene match: 9. The CDR3 runs 17 residues. CDR3 amino acids: CASSQSTTGTGRETQYF. The CDR3 DNA follows: TGCGCCAGCAGTCAATCGACAACCGGGACAGGGCGAGAGACCCAGTACTTC.

This rearrangement joins TRBV6-8 to TRBJ2-7; TRBD2 matches at 7 bases. CDR1 is MNHGY, CDR2 SAAAGT, per germline. V shed 5 bases and J 3 bases; nucleotides not matched to a gene: 1. CDR3 length: 12 residues. CDR3 residues: CASSGLDYEQYF. The CDR3 region has the DNA TGTGCCAGCAGTGGACTAGACTACGAGCAGTACTTC.

This clone was observed at least ten times. V gene TRBV11-3 combines with J gene TRBJ2-3; D is possibly TRBD1 or TRBD2 (6 bases each). The germline V gene has CDR1 SGHNT and CDR2 YENEEA. The V end lost 5 bases, the J end lost 5 bases, and 20 bases lay between the germline ends. This CDR3 is 16 amino acids long. This chain's CDR3 is CASSDSLRGAGDTQYF. As DNA, the CDR3 is TGTGCCAGCAGCGATTCTCTTAGGGGGGCTGGAGATACGCAGTATTTT.

The chain carries TRBV18 and TRBJ2-7; TRBD1 agrees at 12 bases. Germline CDR1 KGHSH, CDR2 LQKENI. This CDR3 has 18 amino acids. The trim removed 4 bases at V and 0 bases at J, leaving 10 bases unmatched. CDR3 residues: CASSRASRDRGLSYEQYF. DNA of the CDR3: TGTGCCAGCTCACGGGCCTCCCGGGACAGGGGGCTCTCCTACGAGCAGTACTTC.

The table lists this clone with a few counts. The chain carries TRBV6-8 and TRBJ1-2, with 9 bases that match TRBD1. From germline, CDR1 is MNHGY and CDR2 SAAAGT. There are 13 residues in the CDR3. J lost 4 bases, V lost 8 bases, and 5 bases had no gene match. Here the CDR3 DNA reads TGTGCCAGCCAGACAGGGGGTGGCTATGGCTACACCTTC. Residues: CASQTGGGYGYTF.

This clone rates as medium-sized. The rearrangement uses TRBV9 and TRBJ2-2; D gene unclear. Trimming pared 8 bases from V and 3 bases from J, leaving 8 bases between. The germline gives CDR1 SGDLS, CDR2 YYNGEE. CDR3 length: 12 amino acids. This CDR3 is CARRPDTGELFF. CDR3 coding DNA: TGTGCCAGGAGGCCCGACACCGGGGAGCTGTTTTTT.

There are a few counts of this clone. The chain recombines TRBV14 with TRBJ2-3; 8 nucleotides line up with TRBD1. V dropped 2 bases and J dropped 6; count of bases not matched to a gene: 7. Germline CDR1 is SGHDN and CDR2 is FVKESK. This CDR3 has 15 amino acids. The CDR3 coding sequence is TGTGCCAGCAGCCAATTGGACAGGGTCAGGGATACGCAGTATTTT. This sequence encodes CASSQLDRVRDTQYF.

The gene calls are TRBV19 and TRBJ1-2; 9 bases map to TRBD1. CDR1 is LNHDA and CDR2 is SQIVND in the germline V gene (reference sequence). Unmatched junction bases numbered 6, after V lost 6 bases and J lost 4 bases. This CDR3 has 14 residues. CDR3 protein: CASRRTGESYGYTF. In nucleotides, the CDR3 is TGTGCCAGTAGGCGGACAGGGGAATCCTATGGCTACACCTTC. Combining the CDR3 with reference TRBV19 and TRBJ1-2 gives the whole variable domain DGGITQSPKYLFRKEGQNVTLSCEQNLNHDAMYWYRQDPGQGLRLIYYSQIVNDFQKGDIAEGYSVSREKKESFPLTVTSAQKNPTAFYLCASRRTGESYGYTFGSGTRLTVV.

This clone has more than one count but fewer than ten. This chain joins TRBV29-1 and TRBJ1-4, with D hard to call. Between the trimmed V and J ends, which lost 0 bases and 10 bases, there was a span of 12 bases. Germline CDR1 is SQVTM and CDR2 is ANQGSEA. The length of the CDR3 is 13 residues. The DNA of the CDR3 is TGCAGCGTTGAAGACGCCCTCACCGGAAAACTGTTTTTT. It yields the protein CSVEDALTGKLFF.

This clone is medium-sized (0.01 to 0.1%) within its sample. The chain is built from TRBV6-1 and TRBJ1-2, with D perhaps TRBD1 (6 bases). Germline V gene lookup returns CDR1 MNHNS and CDR2 SASEGT. V was clipped by 0 bases and J by 4 bases, with 12 bases between them. CDR3 length equals 15 residues. CDR3 nucleotide sequence: TGTGCCAGCAGTGAAGCATTGGGGGCGATCTATGGCTACACCTTC. This codes for CASSEALGAIYGYTF.

The V and J genes are TRBV6-8 and TRBJ1-2; D unresolved. Germline assignment: CDR1 MNHGY and CDR2 SAAAGT. This CDR3 has 15 amino acids. The V and J ends lost 2 bases and 4 bases respectively, with 14 bases between them. The CDR3 region has the DNA TGTGCCAGCAGTTACACCCCCATGGGAAGCTATGGCTACACCTTC. Translation: CASSYTPMGSYGYTF.

V usage is TRBV6-8 and J usage is TRBJ1-5; the D is unclear. V lost 7 bases and J 5 bases, leaving 15 bases between the germline ends. CDR1 is MNHGY and CDR2 is SAAAGT in the germline V gene. The CDR3 covers 14 residues. CDR3 nucleotide sequence: TGTGCCAGCACTACGGGCCCCAGCCATCAGCCCCAGCATTTT. Translating gives CASTTGPSHQPQHF.

The genes are TRBV19 and TRBJ2-3, with 10 bases that match TRBD2. V lost 4 bases and J lost 3; bases outside the gene matches: 4. Germline-derived CDR1 and CDR2 are LNHDA and SQIVND (reference sequence). The CDR3 totals 15 residues. The CDR3 region has the DNA TGTGCCAGTAGTACCGGACTAGCGGCAACAGATACGCAGTATTTT. This encodes CASSTGLAATDTQYF.

This clone appeared a few times. V usage is TRBV6-8 and J usage is TRBJ1-3; D ambiguous. The V gene lost 8 bases and the J gene lost 2 bases, with 25 bases spanning the gap. Germline-derived CDR1 and CDR2 are MNHGY and SAAAGT. The CDR3 totals 18 residues. The CDR3 protein is CASGTRAPERSPGNTIYF. The CDR3 coding sequence is TGTGCCAGCGGAACCAGAGCCCCTGAAAGAAGTCCTGGAAACACCATATATTTT.

The chain employs TRBV19 and TRBJ1-5, with D tentatively TRBD1 (5 bases). This CDR3 spans 14 amino acids. In germline, CDR1 is LNHDA, CDR2 SQIVND (reference sequence). V dropped 6 bases and J dropped 7 bases, with 16 bases sitting between them. The CDR3 region is CASSIQVYGQPQHF. The CDR3 coding sequence is TGTGCCAGTAGCATACAGGTCTACGGGCAGCCCCAGCATTTT. The variable domain in full, completed from reference TRBV19 and TRBJ1-5, reads DGGITQSPKYLFRKEGQNVTLSCEQNLNHDAMYWYRQDPGQGLRLIYYSQIVNDFQKGDIAEGYSVSREKKESFPLTVTSAQKNPTAFYLCASSIQVYGQPQHFGDGTRLSIL.

The CDR3 protein is CASSPQTGNEQFF. The CDR3, as DNA: TGTGCCAGCAGTCCCCAGACCGGTAATGAGCAGTTCTTC. The chain employs TRBV28 and TRBJ2-1; the D is unclear. Germline V CDR1 and CDR2: MDHEN, SYDVKM. V lost 5 bases and J 7 bases, leaving 12 bases between the germline ends. The CDR3 runs 13 residues.

This clone was observed a few times. V gene TRBV6-8 combines with J gene TRBJ2-2; possible D gene TRBD1, 6 bases. Per germline, CDR1 MNHGY and CDR2 SAAAGT. This CDR3 has 16 residues. V lost 7 bases, J lost 0 bases, and 15 bases lay in between. CDR3 DNA: TGTGCCAGCAACTTAAACAGGGAAACGAACACCGGGGAGCTGTTTTTT. This translates into CASNLNRETNTGELFF.

This sequence joins TRBV9 and TRBJ2-3; D is perhaps TRBD2 (6 bases). Trimming stripped 1 base from V and 5 bases from J, with 11 bases between. Per the germline V gene, CDR1 is SGDLS and CDR2 is YYNGEE. There are 14 residues in the CDR3. This chain's CDR3 is CASSVKQGGDTQYF. CDR3 DNA: TGTGCCAGCAGCGTAAAGCAGGGAGGAGATACGCAGTATTTT.

This clone was counted between two and nine times. The chain employs TRBV19 and TRBJ1-1; D is unclear. The germline V gene encodes CDR1 LNHDA and CDR2 SQIVND (reference sequence). V lost 1 base and J 3 bases, leaving 6 bases between the germline ends. The CDR3 is 13 residues long. The CDR3 loop reads CASSIGGDTEAFF. The CDR3 coding sequence is TGTGCCAGTAGTATAGGTGGAGACACTGAAGCTTTCTTT.

This chain connects TRBV29-1 to TRBJ2-1; perhaps TRBD1 as D (5 bases). Trimming pared 6 bases from V and 12 bases from J, leaving 18 bases between. This CDR3 is 12 amino acids long. Germline V lookup: CDR1 SQVTM, CDR2 ANQGSEA. The CDR3 spells CSVEIQTDLQFF. The CDR3 DNA reads TGCAGCGTCGAAATTCAGACAGACCTGCAGTTCTTC.

The chain carries TRBV28 and TRBJ2-1, with TRBD2 matching over 11 bases. Germline lookup yields CDR1 MDHEN and CDR2 SYDVKM. V trimming: 0 bases; J trimming: 0 bases; junction bases outside the gene matches: 7. The CDR3 runs to 19 residues. The chain's CDR3 is CASSLWGTSGLSSYNEQFF. The DNA for the CDR3 is TGTGCCAGCAGTTTATGGGGGACTAGCGGCCTAAGCTCCTACAATGAGCAGTTCTTC.